The rows below give T cell receptor beta chains drawn from one sample of a study of blood T cell repertoires in COVID-19. Assay: immunoSEQ multiplex PCR; the TCRdb copy retains only in-frame clones and omits some. The table has roughly 300,000 clones, roughly nine tenths seen once. Sequenced: PBMCs or T cells enriched from blood (not recorded which). Receptors were obtained from a woman aged 25 to 39 who had recovered from COVID-19. Each CDR3 is given with its conserved first and last residue. The order of the fields is V gene, J gene, CDR3 protein.

TRBV27	TRBJ2-1	CASRQLANPYNEQFF
TRBV10-3	TRBJ1-2	CAISESFIRGTGAGYGYTF
TRBV4-1	TRBJ1-3	CASSTTRDRGLQRTIYF
TRBV1	TRBJ2-2	CTSSPLDSRIPTGELFF
TRBV10-3	TRBJ1-3	CAISGRDRSSGNTIYF
TRBV3-1/TRBV3-2	TRBJ2-2	CASSQGPGQGATGELFF
TRBV7-2	TRBJ2-5	CASSSPLTLRRETQYF
TRBV28	TRBJ1-3	CASRSTGAGNTIYF
TRBV3-1/TRBV3-2	TRBJ2-7	CASSQDSGYEQYF
TRBV11-3	TRBJ2-7	CASSLDLWHEQYF
TRBV18	TRBJ2-3	CASSPNPTGGRTDTQYF
TRBV4-1	TRBJ2-7	CASSQVHIPYEQYF
TRBV4-2	TRBJ1-3	CASSQDRGSGNTIYF
TRBV10-3	TRBJ2-2	CAISNRGRGTGELFF
TRBV27	TRBJ1-3	CASSSRGFSGNTIYF
TRBV5-6	TRBJ1-6	CASSPSGQGAEGSPLHF
TRBV5-1	TRBJ1-6	CASSEQGVPYNSPLHF
TRBV5-4	TRBJ1-1	CASSLDSPGRTFF
TRBV10-1	TRBJ2-1	CASSGPGSYNEQFF
TRBV4-1	TRBJ1-4	CASSPRLGRGPEKLFF
TRBV4-3	TRBJ2-5	CASSQGYLNFRDFQETQYF
TRBV7-2	TRBJ1-2	CASSPQGSQYGYTF
TRBV9	TRBJ1-4	CASSVAVNEKLFF
TRBV9	TRBJ1-2	CASSVDPEGAYGYTF
TRBV28	TRBJ1-5	CASSSWAGDQPQHF
TRBV9	TRBJ2-1	CASSAGTGVNEQFF
TRBV6-5	TRBJ1-5	CASRPLTVTNQPQHF
TRBV7-2	TRBJ2-3	CASSLDGTSLGTDTQYF
TRBV18	TRBJ1-2	CASSPTGGQNYGYTF
TRBV5-1	TRBJ2-7	CASSPRQGPYEQYF
TRBV9	TRBJ2-1	CASTAEGLADNEQFF
TRBV4-2	TRBJ1-1	CASSQDLVGLRTEAFF
TRBV21-1	TRBJ1-5	CASSKRGGRHF
TRBV5-1	TRBJ2-5	CASSTGTSGQETQYF
TRBV6-1	TRBJ2-1	CASSELSGTSPGQFF
TRBV15	TRBJ2-1	CATSRGTGNNEQFF
TRBV5-5	TRBJ2-7	CASSLVTIAGLYEQYF
TRBV29-1	TRBJ2-1	CSVDGSGSHGEQFF
TRBV11-2	TRBJ2-1	CASSPGLAGNEQFF
TRBV3-1/TRBV3-2	TRBJ2-1	CASSGLAGVWSEQFF
TRBV7-2	TRBJ2-5	CASSLGAQVPQYF